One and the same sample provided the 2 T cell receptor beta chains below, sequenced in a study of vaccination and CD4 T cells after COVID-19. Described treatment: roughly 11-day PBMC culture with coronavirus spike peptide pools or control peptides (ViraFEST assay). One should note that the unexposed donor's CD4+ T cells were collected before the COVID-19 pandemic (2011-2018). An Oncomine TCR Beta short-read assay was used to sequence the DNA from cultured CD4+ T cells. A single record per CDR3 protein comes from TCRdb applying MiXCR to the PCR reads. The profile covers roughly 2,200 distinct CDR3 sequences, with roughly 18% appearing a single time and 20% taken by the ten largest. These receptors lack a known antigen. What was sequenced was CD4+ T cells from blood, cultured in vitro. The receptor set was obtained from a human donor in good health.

The CDR3 region is CASSETGGYTEAFF. CDR3 in DNA: TGCGCCAGCAGCGAGACAGGGGGATACACTGAAGCTTTCTTT. The V call is TRBV5-1, the J call TRBJ1-1, with 9 bases fitting TRBD1. CDR1 and CDR2 from the germline V gene are SGHRS and YFSETQ. J lost 3 bases, V lost 4 bases, and 4 bases had no gene match. This CDR3 is 14 amino acids long.

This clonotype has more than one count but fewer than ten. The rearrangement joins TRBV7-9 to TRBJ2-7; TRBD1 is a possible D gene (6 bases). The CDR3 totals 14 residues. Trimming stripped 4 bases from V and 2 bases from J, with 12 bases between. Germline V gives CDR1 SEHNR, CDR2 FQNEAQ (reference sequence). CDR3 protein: CASSSTGLTYEQYF. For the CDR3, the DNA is TGTGCCAGCAGCTCAACAGGGTTAACCTACGAGCAGTACTTC.